The present T cell receptor beta chain was sequenced within a study of shared clonotypes between healthy human individuals. The method was immunoSEQ multiplex PCR; TCRdb's version includes in-frame clones alone and lacks a portion of them. The profile covers 450,000 to 500,000 clones, with 70% to 85% appearing a single time and 12% taken by the ten largest. V lost 6 bases to trimming and J lost 0 bases, with 6 bases between them. Germline-derived CDR1 and CDR2 are LNHDA and SQIVND (reference sequence). The length of the CDR3 is 13 residues. The donor cohort consisted entirely of Caucasian adults residing in Nashville, Tennessee. Study conclusions and caveats: Sequencing depth was expected to influence donor clonotype sharing.

Concerning this clone: Its target is unknown.

The V gene is TRBV19, the J gene TRBJ2-1; D uncertain. The receptor comes from a woman aged 40 to 50 in good health. Some clones in this sample may be carry-over from other donors' samples. Sequencing was carried out using PBMCs. CDR3 region: CASSASSYNEQFF. For the CDR3, the DNA is TGTGCCAGTAGCGCTAGCTCCTACAATGAGCAGTTCTTC.